The present TCR beta chain was sequenced within a study of CD8+CD57+ T cells in acquired aplastic anemia. Study as a whole: DNA from sorted CD4+ and CD8+ cells averaged roughly 3.4 ug. Healthy donors had, on average, around 9.9 million reads for their CD4+ cells. Study results and limitations: In common between the patients and the controls were approximately 28 CD8+ CDR3 sequences. The study found no significant CD8+ Simpson's diversity difference between patients and controls.

Points on this clonotype: Antigen: not known.

Profiling that covered TCR beta VDJ and CDR3 relied on genomic DNA as its template. Via MiXCR, TCRdb re-called the reads, giving one row per CDR3 protein. The sample has approximately 98,000 distinct CDR3 sequences; 40% to 60% are singletons. The CDR3 runs to 14 residues. Germline V gene lookup returns CDR1 SGDLS and CDR2 YYNGEE. Trimming took 5 bases from V and 4 from J, leaving 15 bases between them. The sequenced material came from sorted CD4+, CD8+, or CD8+CD57+ T cells (not recorded which) from PBMCs. The J gene is TRBJ2-5, the V gene TRBV9, with D possibly being TRBD1 (5 bases). This receptor was taken from a human donor in good health, serving as a control. CDR3 in amino acids: CASSRELQAETQYF. The CDR3 nucleotides read TGTGCCAGCAGTCGCGAGCTACAGGCAGAGACCCAGTACTTC.